The following is a TCR beta chain sequence with its context. The record originates from a study of blood T cell repertoires in COVID-19. Looking at the study overall: The analysed material was cDNA or gDNA that came from T cells, B-cell-depleted T cells, or PBMCs.

Generated by immunoSEQ multiplex PCR, the TCRdb table keeps only in-frame clones and is missing some. The sample includes over 45,000 clones, roughly 91% of them seen just once. V was trimmed by 3 bases and J by 5 bases, leaving 11 bases between them. Germline values: CDR1 SNHLY, CDR2 FYNNEI. This CDR3 is built from 14 residues. Sequencing input: peripheral blood. J is TRBJ1-5 and V is TRBV2, with TRBD1 as a possible D gene (6 bases). This receptor was identified in a man aged 45-60 years with active COVID-19. CDR3 sequence: CASSDEGGYQPQHF. For the CDR3, the DNA is TGTGCCAGCAGTGACGAAGGGGGATATCAGCCCCAGCATTTT.